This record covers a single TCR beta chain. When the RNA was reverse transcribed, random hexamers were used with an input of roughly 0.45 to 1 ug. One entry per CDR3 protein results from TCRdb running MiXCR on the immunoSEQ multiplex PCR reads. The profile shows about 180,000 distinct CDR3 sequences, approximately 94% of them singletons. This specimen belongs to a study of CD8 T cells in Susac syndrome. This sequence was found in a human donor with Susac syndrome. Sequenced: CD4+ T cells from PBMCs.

CDR3 sequence reads: CASSSLTGRNQPQHF. The CDR3 bases are TGTGCCAGCAGCAGCCTAACAGGGCGCAATCAGCCCCAGCATTTT. The V call is TRBV7-3, the J call TRBJ1-5, with D possibly matching TRBD1 (6 bases). In germline, CDR1 is SGHTA, CDR2 FQGTGA. V was pared by 5 bases and J by 2 bases, with 13 bases between. The CDR3 has 15 residues.